The clone carrying this T cell receptor beta chain appeared a few times. Antigen: not known. Sequence at one end of the junction differs from germline and may be a read error. Using a J-beta primer mix together with a sample-barcoded 5' primer, a second PCR was run for roughly 7 to 12 cycles. TCRdb reprocessed the 5' RACE reads with MiXCR, giving one entry per CDR3 protein. The data contain 1.5 million or so distinct CDR3 sequences, about 43% of them singletons. The sample originates from a study of blood T cells in healthy people across ages. Study-level points and caveats: Per-million-T-cell TCR beta diversity fell roughly linearly with age. Long-lived donors carried more naive CD4+ cells and greater diversity than aged donors.

CDR3 size: 13 residues. Germline loops: CDR1 SGHRS, CDR2 YFSETQ. The chain has TRBV5-1 and TRBJ2-1; TRBD2 matches at 8 bases. The DNA end lines up better with TRBJ2-7; the J call may be wrong. This sequence originates from a woman between 18 and 29 years old in good health. The sample consisted of blood. The CDR3 nucleotides read TGTGCCAGCAGCGGGGGTGGCTACAATGAGCAGTACTTC. This translates into CASSGGGYNEQYF.